This TCR beta chain was recorded in a study of early T cells in non-severe SARS-CoV-2 infection listed by TCRdb under 2021. At the level of the whole study: Because TCR sequencing was done on bulk RNA from unsorted whole blood, the alpha and beta chains could not be paired.

This clonotype appeared a few times. The antigen it recognizes is unknown. Qualities for individual bases were not recorded, and no much larger clone is one base off. Libraries were made using 5' RACE. This sample was sequenced with a NextSeq 500. In the TCR library protocol, unique molecular identifiers were attached to individual cDNA molecules to correct for PCR bias and sequencing error. TCR alpha and beta chains were both sequenced, and the abundances of alpha and beta sequences in each sample were closely correlated with each other. For the original study's pipeline: Decombinator V4 was used to perform V gene, J gene and CDR3 annotation of TCR sequences. TCRs were defined as expanded if a significant change between any two time points was detected under a Poisson model with p below 0.0001. Abundances of TCRs were expressed as counts per million after normalisation to the total number of TCRs sequenced in each sample. MAIT TCRs were defined by TRAV1-2 paired with TRAJ12, TRAJ20 or TRAJ33, and iNKT TCRs by TRAV10 paired with TRAJ18. VDJdb, accessed 1 November 2021, was searched for CMV, EBV and SARS-CoV-2 annotated TCRs, with TCRs annotated for multiple antigens excluded. TCRdb trimmed the raw reads at Q25, called clones with MiXCR and kept productive beta chains. Each entry merges the rows of one CDR3 protein and shows their most common DNA and genes. The V and J calls were determined by TCRdb, not by the authors. The sample table records tens of thousands of distinct CDR3 sequences; 8% to 10% of these occur just once. Clones ranked in the top ten supply about 9.4% of the sample.

General findings and caveats noted by the study authors: VDJdb matching was skewed toward anti-spike CD8 responses and likely underestimated virus-specific expansions by missing private and CD4 specificities.

The study was a case-control design nested within a healthcare worker cohort in London, UK, with weekly nasopharyngeal swab PCR tests and blood sampling. Healthcare workers were recruited between 23 and 31 March 2020, during the week of the UK lockdown, and were followed weekly for up to roughly 15 weeks. The CDR3 measures 18 amino acids from cysteine to phenylalanine. The read is trimmed to its CDR3 DNA, 54 bases read in frame from base 1. Sequencing was performed on whole blood. The V gene is TRBV12-2 and the J gene is TRBJ1-2; the table's D call, TRBD1, has no DNA check behind it. TRBV12-2 is designated a pseudogene. This receptor was identified in an adult who was a healthcare worker with PCR-confirmed SARS-CoV-2 infection or an uninfected control (not recorded which). The DNA sequence is TGTGCAAGTCTTTTGGCGACAGGGGGCTCGGATAGCGGCTATGGCTACACCTTC. Its protein reads: CASLLATGGSDSGYGYTF.